The rows below give T cell receptor beta chains drawn from one sample of a study of T cells in Graves' hyperthyroidism and ophthalmopathy. In TCRdb, the multiplex PCR reads were re-called with MiXCR into one record per CDR3 protein. Of a few hundred thousand distinct CDR3 sequences in the sample, under 60% were seen once. Sequenced material: peripheral blood or thyroid tissue (not recorded which). These receptors originate from a woman younger than 35 with Graves' hyperthyroidism. The CDR3 runs from the conserved cysteine through the conserved F or W. D genes are given only for firm matches. Size is stated for part of the rows, as once, few or many counts, or as a class when the clone is expanded.

CDR3nt: TGTGCCAGCAGTCAGGGACAGGGAGTTCCAGGGGCCAACGTCCTGACTTTC; CDR3aa: CASSQGQGVPGANVLTF; j_gene: TRBJ2-6; abundance: NA; v_gene: TRBV2; d_gene: TRBD1
CDR3nt: TGTGCCAGCAGCTTTAACAGGGGAGTCAATGAAAAACTGTTTTTT; CDR3aa: CASSFNRGVNEKLFF; j_gene: TRBJ1-4; abundance: many; v_gene: TRBV11-2; d_gene: TRBD1
CDR3nt: TGTGCCAGCAGCCCAGGGACGCGGAACACTGAAGCTTTCTTT; CDR3aa: CASSPGTRNTEAFF; j_gene: TRBJ1-1; abundance: many; v_gene: TRBV3-1; d_gene: NA
CDR3nt: TGTGCCAGCAGTTCAACCCGGGACAGCTATGGCTACACCTTC; CDR3aa: CASSSTRDSYGYTF; j_gene: TRBJ1-2; abundance: NA; v_gene: TRBV12-3/TRBV12-4; d_gene: TRBD1
CDR3nt: TGCAGCGGGGGTGGGGATGGCTACACCTTC; CDR3aa: CSGGGDGYTF; j_gene: TRBJ1-2; abundance: once; v_gene: TRBV29-1; d_gene: NA
CDR3nt: TGTGCCAGCAGCTTAGCGAGGGGGTCACCAGAGACCCAGTACTTC; CDR3aa: CASSLARGSPETQYF; j_gene: TRBJ2-5; abundance: once; v_gene: TRBV7-8; d_gene: NA
CDR3nt: TGTGCCAGCAGTGAAAGGGCCTTTTATAGCAATCAGCCCCAGCATTTT; CDR3aa: CASSERAFYSNQPQHF; j_gene: TRBJ1-5; abundance: many; v_gene: TRBV6-1; d_gene: NA
CDR3nt: TGTGCCTCCGCGGATTCTGGAAACACCATATATTTT; CDR3aa: CASADSGNTIYF; j_gene: TRBJ1-3; abundance: NA; v_gene: TRBV11-3; d_gene: NA
CDR3nt: TGTGCCAGCAGTGAACCGGGTGAGGCCCCCGGAATTTCACCCCACTATGGCTACACCTTC; CDR3aa: CASSEPGEAPGISPHYGYTF; j_gene: TRBJ1-2; abundance: NA; v_gene: TRBV2; d_gene: NA
CDR3nt: TGTGCCAGCAGCCCCGGGACTAGCGGGGACACAGATACGCAGTATTTT; CDR3aa: CASSPGTSGDTDTQYF; j_gene: TRBJ2-3; abundance: NA; v_gene: TRBV7-3; d_gene: TRBD2
CDR3nt: TGCGCCAGCAGCACGGGACTCCAAGAGACCCAGTACTTC; CDR3aa: CASSTGLQETQYF; j_gene: TRBJ2-5; abundance: NA; v_gene: TRBV5-1; d_gene: NA
CDR3nt: TGTGCCATCAGTGGATCCGTAGTGCGAACCCGCCAAGAGACCCAGTACTTC; CDR3aa: CAISGSVVRTRQETQYF; j_gene: TRBJ2-5; abundance: once; v_gene: TRBV10-3; d_gene: NA
CDR3nt: TGTGCCATCAGACCGGGAGAGGCATACTCCTACGAGCAGTACTTC; CDR3aa: CAIRPGEAYSYEQYF; j_gene: TRBJ2-7; abundance: NA; v_gene: TRBV10-3; d_gene: NA
CDR3nt: TGTGCCAGCAGAAGGGGGACAGGGGGCGAGGACTTC; CDR3aa: CASRRGTGGEDF; j_gene: TRBJ2-4; abundance: few; v_gene: TRBV2; d_gene: TRBD1
CDR3nt: TGTGCCAGCAGTGGGACAGGGGAAGGCTACACCTTC; CDR3aa: CASSGTGEGYTF; j_gene: TRBJ1-2; abundance: many; v_gene: TRBV2; d_gene: TRBD1
CDR3nt: TGTGCCAGCCGCGGGGGTGATAATGAAAAACTGTTTTTT; CDR3aa: CASRGGDNEKLFF; j_gene: TRBJ1-4; abundance: many; v_gene: TRBV2; d_gene: NA
CDR3nt: TGTGCCAGCAGCGGCCTGGCTGAAAAACTGTTTTTT; CDR3aa: CASSGLAEKLFF; j_gene: TRBJ1-4; abundance: few; v_gene: TRBV6-6; d_gene: NA
CDR3nt: TGTGCCTGGAGTGTACGGGGTGGCGGGATACTGATCCCCTACGAGCAGTACTTC; CDR3aa: CAWSVRGGGILIPYEQYF; j_gene: TRBJ2-7; abundance: NA; v_gene: TRBV10-3; d_gene: NA
CDR3nt: TGTGCCAGCCCAGGGGTCCTCAATCAGCCCCAGCATTTT; CDR3aa: CASPGVLNQPQHF; j_gene: TRBJ1-5; abundance: NA; v_gene: TRBV2; d_gene: NA
CDR3nt: TGCGCCAGCAGCCAGGCCTTGGGGCAAGTTTTATATAGCAATCAGCCCCAGCATTTT; CDR3aa: CASSQALGQVLYSNQPQHF; j_gene: TRBJ1-5; abundance: few; v_gene: TRBV4-1; d_gene: NA
CDR3nt: TGTGCCAGCAGTTCAATTCCGGGACAGGGTTTT; CDR3aa: CASSSIPGQGF; j_gene: TRBJ2-2; abundance: NA; v_gene: TRBV12-3/TRBV12-4; d_gene: TRBD1
CDR3nt: TGTGCCAGCAGTGGTGAGACAGGGAGACAGCCCCAGCATTTT; CDR3aa: CASSGETGRQPQHF; j_gene: TRBJ1-5; abundance: many; v_gene: TRBV2; d_gene: TRBD1
CDR3nt: TGTGCCAGCAGCCTGACCGGGACCGCTGAAGCTTTCTTT; CDR3aa: CASSLTGTAEAFF; j_gene: TRBJ1-1; abundance: many; v_gene: TRBV7-3; d_gene: NA
CDR3nt: TGTGCCAGCAGCTTAGTCCCCGTTAGTGAGACCCAGTACTTC; CDR3aa: CASSLVPVSETQYF; j_gene: TRBJ2-5; abundance: NA; v_gene: TRBV7-2; d_gene: NA
CDR3nt: TGCGCCAGCACCACCGACAGGGATTTCACCTACGAGCAGTACTTC; CDR3aa: CASTTDRDFTYEQYF; j_gene: TRBJ2-7; abundance: many; v_gene: TRBV5-1; d_gene: TRBD1
CDR3nt: TGTGCCTGCAACCAGAGTGTCGGGTCAGGTGAAAAGCTGTTTTTT; CDR3aa: CACNQSVGSGEKLFF; j_gene: TRBJ1-4; abundance: NA; v_gene: TRBV5-5; d_gene: NA
CDR3nt: TGTGCCAGGAACGAACGATACGAGCAGTACTTC; CDR3aa: CARNERYEQYF; j_gene: TRBJ2-7; abundance: NA; v_gene: TRBV5-2; d_gene: NA
CDR3nt: TGTGCCAGCAGCCGCGGGACAGGATGGAACACCATATATTTT; CDR3aa: CASSRGTGWNTIYF; j_gene: TRBJ1-3; abundance: NA; v_gene: TRBV10-3; d_gene: TRBD1
CDR3nt: TGCAGTGCTAACCGGGACCGAAGGGGGACTGAAGCTTTCTTT; CDR3aa: CSANRDRRGTEAFF; j_gene: TRBJ1-1; abundance: many; v_gene: TRBV20-1; d_gene: NA
CDR3nt: TGCAGCTTCCTCGCGACGACAGGGACCTACGAGCAGTACTTC; CDR3aa: CSFLATTGTYEQYF; j_gene: TRBJ2-7; abundance: NA; v_gene: TRBV29-1; d_gene: TRBD1
CDR3nt: TGTGCCAGCAGTGAATGGTCCGACAGTGCTGGAAACACCATATATTTT; CDR3aa: CASSEWSDSAGNTIYF; j_gene: TRBJ1-3; abundance: NA; v_gene: TRBV2; d_gene: NA
CDR3nt: TGTGCCAGCAGTTCGGGGGTGAAAATGAACACTGAAGCTTTCTTT; CDR3aa: CASSSGVKMNTEAFF; j_gene: TRBJ1-1; abundance: few; v_gene: TRBV11-2; d_gene: NA
CDR3nt: TGTGCCATCAGTGCCAGCAGTTTAGGCTTTGGGGAGACCCAGTACTTC; CDR3aa: CAISASSLGFGETQYF; j_gene: TRBJ2-5; abundance: NA; v_gene: TRBV10-3; d_gene: NA
CDR3nt: TGCAGCGCAGAGACTTCGAACACCGGGGAGCTGTTTTTT; CDR3aa: CSAETSNTGELFF; j_gene: TRBJ2-2; abundance: NA; v_gene: TRBV20-1; d_gene: NA
CDR3nt: TGCAGCGTTGAAGATCATAAGGAGGGAGGAAACACCATATATTTT; CDR3aa: CSVEDHKEGGNTIYF; j_gene: TRBJ1-3; abundance: NA; v_gene: TRBV29-1; d_gene: NA
CDR3nt: TGTGCCAGTAGTATAGTAGGCAGCTTCGCGAATGAGCAGTTCTTC; CDR3aa: CASSIVGSFANEQFF; j_gene: TRBJ2-1; abundance: NA; v_gene: TRBV19; d_gene: NA
CDR3nt: TGCGCCAGCAGCTTGGGACAGCGGAACTATGGCTACACCTTC; CDR3aa: CASSLGQRNYGYTF; j_gene: TRBJ1-2; abundance: NA; v_gene: TRBV5-1; d_gene: NA
CDR3nt: TGTGCCATCAGTGCCCTAAGGGGAGACGACGAGCAGTACTTC; CDR3aa: CAISALRGDDEQYF; j_gene: TRBJ2-7; abundance: NA; v_gene: TRBV10-3; d_gene: NA
CDR3nt: TGTGCCAGCAGCTTTTTAGCGGGAGGGCTAGACGGGACCCAGTACTTC; CDR3aa: CASSFLAGGLDGTQYF; j_gene: TRBJ2-5; abundance: NA; v_gene: TRBV7-8; d_gene: TRBD2
CDR3nt: TGTGCCAGCACTAACCGGGACAGGTCGTCGGACACTGAAGCTTTCTTT; CDR3aa: CASTNRDRSSDTEAFF; j_gene: TRBJ1-1; abundance: NA; v_gene: TRBV7-3; d_gene: TRBD1
CDR3nt: TGCAGCTTAGAACAGGGAATCACTGAAGCTTTCTTT; CDR3aa: CSLEQGITEAFF; j_gene: TRBJ1-1; abundance: NA; v_gene: TRBV29-1; d_gene: NA
CDR3nt: TGTGCCAGCAGACCATCCCTAGCGGACACTGAAGCTTTCTTT; CDR3aa: CASRPSLADTEAFF; j_gene: TRBJ1-1; abundance: many; v_gene: TRBV6-2/TRBV6-3; d_gene: NA
CDR3nt: TGTGCCACCAGCAGCTGGGACAGGGAGGTCTACGAGCAGTACTTC; CDR3aa: CATSSWDREVYEQYF; j_gene: TRBJ2-7; abundance: NA; v_gene: TRBV15; d_gene: TRBD1
CDR3nt: TGTGCCAGCAGCCTCGGACAGGGAGGTGAAAAACTGTTTTTT; CDR3aa: CASSLGQGGEKLFF; j_gene: TRBJ1-4; abundance: many; v_gene: TRBV5-8; d_gene: TRBD1
CDR3nt: TGTGCCAGCAGTCCCTTAGAAGGGGCCTCCTATGGCTACACCTTC; CDR3aa: CASSPLEGASYGYTF; j_gene: TRBJ1-2; abundance: NA; v_gene: TRBV27; d_gene: NA
CDR3nt: TGTGCCAGTAGTATGGAAGACAGGGGTGAAGCTTTCTTT; CDR3aa: CASSMEDRGEAFF; j_gene: TRBJ1-1; abundance: many; v_gene: TRBV19; d_gene: TRBD1
CDR3nt: TGTGCCACCAGCAGAGCCTACAGGGGCTGGGGTTTTGACACTGAAGCTTTCTTT; CDR3aa: CATSRAYRGWGFDTEAFF; j_gene: TRBJ1-1; abundance: NA; v_gene: TRBV15; d_gene: TRBD1
CDR3nt: TGCGCCAGCAGTCACGGGGGGGCCCAGATCAATCAGCCCCAGCATTTT; CDR3aa: CASSHGGAQINQPQHF; j_gene: TRBJ1-5; abundance: many; v_gene: TRBV10-2; d_gene: NA
CDR3nt: TGCGCCAGCGCCCACGTCCCGGGGGCCCAGTACTTC; CDR3aa: CASAHVPGAQYF; j_gene: TRBJ2-5; abundance: many; v_gene: TRBV5-1; d_gene: NA
CDR3nt: TGTGCCAGCAGCTTAGAGGGACACCTGGCTGGGGCCAACGTCCTGACTTTC; CDR3aa: CASSLEGHLAGANVLTF; j_gene: TRBJ2-6; abundance: NA; v_gene: TRBV13; d_gene: NA
CDR3nt: TGTGCCACCAGCAGAGTAGGCAGGGCGAACACTGAAGCTTTCTTT; CDR3aa: CATSRVGRANTEAFF; j_gene: TRBJ1-1; abundance: few; v_gene: TRBV15; d_gene: NA
CDR3nt: TGCAGCGTTGGTTCGGCAGGAGGAGATGGCTACACCTTC; CDR3aa: CSVGSAGGDGYTF; j_gene: TRBJ1-2; abundance: NA; v_gene: TRBV29-1; d_gene: NA